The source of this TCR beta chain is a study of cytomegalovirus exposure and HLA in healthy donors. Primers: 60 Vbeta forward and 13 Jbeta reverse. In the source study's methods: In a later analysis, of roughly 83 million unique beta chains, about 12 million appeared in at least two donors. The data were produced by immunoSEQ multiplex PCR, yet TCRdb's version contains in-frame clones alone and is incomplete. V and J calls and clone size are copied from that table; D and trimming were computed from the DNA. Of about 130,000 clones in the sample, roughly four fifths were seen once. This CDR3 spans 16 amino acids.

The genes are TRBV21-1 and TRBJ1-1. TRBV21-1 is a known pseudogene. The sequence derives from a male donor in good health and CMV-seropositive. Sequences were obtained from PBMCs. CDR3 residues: CASSKGAGPSKAEAFF. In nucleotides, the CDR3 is TGTGCCAGCAGCAAAGGGGCGGGCCCATCGAAGGCCGAAGCTTTCTTT.